The 4 T cell receptor beta chains given below trace back to one sample, sequenced in a study of blood T cells in healthy people across ages. Combining a sample-barcoded 5' primer with a J-beta primer mix, a second PCR ran for roughly 7 to 12 cycles. Using its own MiXCR run on the 5' RACE reads, TCRdb lists one record per CDR3 protein. This table has roughly 1.7 million distinct CDR3 sequences, around 35% appearing once. The sample was blood. Every receptor here comes from a woman aged 25 to 39 in good health.

This clonotype was observed a few times. The chain combines TRBV11-2 with TRBJ2-5; weak D call: TRBD1 (6 bases). CDR1 is SGHAT, CDR2 FQNNGV, per germline. The V end was cut by 3 bases, the J end by 2 bases, with 10 bases between. The CDR3 has 14 amino acids. Written as DNA, the CDR3 is TGTGCCAGCAGCTTTCTTGGACAGCAAGAGACCCAGTACTTC. Translated: CASSFLGQQETQYF.

The J gene is TRBJ1-2, the V gene TRBV29-1, with unresolved D. Germline CDR1 reads SQVTM; CDR2 reads ANQGSEA. Trimming stripped 8 bases from V and 3 bases from J, with 19 bases between. The CDR3 is 14 amino acids. CDR3 in amino acids: CSFPDFNWDYGYTF. Written as DNA, the CDR3 is TGCAGCTTTCCGGACTTCAACTGGGACTATGGCTACACCTTC.

J is TRBJ2-2 and V is TRBV5-1; D possibly uses TRBD1 or TRBD2 (5 bases each). This CDR3 contains 14 residues. Trimming removed 6 bases from V and 8 bases from J, with 17 bases in between. Germline V gene sequence: CDR1 SGHRS, CDR2 YFSETQ. The CDR3 region has the DNA TGCGCCAGCAACCGGCCGGGGCGCGAAGGGGAGCTGTTTTTT. This gives the protein CASNRPGREGELFF.

A few counts support this clonotype. The chain uses TRBV20-1 and TRBJ2-7; 11 nucleotides match TRBD2. The CDR3 has 14 residues. After removal of 5 bases from V and 6 bases from J, the junction contained 9 bases not matched to a gene. Germline V CDR1 and CDR2: DFQATT, SNEGSKA (reference sequence). Here the CDR3 DNA reads TGCAGTGCTGGGGCTAGCGGGAGGTTGCGCGAGCAGTACTTC. It translates to CSAGASGRLREQYF.